The clone carrying this T cell receptor (beta chain) was counted at least ten times. The CDR3 is 12 residues long. V was shortened by 1 base and J by 5 bases, with 3 bases between the two germline ends. CDR1 and CDR2 (germline): LGHDT, YNNKEL (reference sequence). This entry comes from a study of spatial heterogeneity in lung cancer. Overall study context: There were consistently more beta-chain sequences detected than alpha-chain sequences. The mean occurrence of each unique TCR and UMI combination in raw reads exceeded eight.

MiXCR was run by TCRdb on the 5' RACE reads, yielding one entry per CDR3 protein. The table includes about 38,000 distinct CDR3 sequences, 6.5% to 8.5% detected once. The time point: sample taken at primary tumor resection. In each case, whole RNA from tumor, nontumor lung or frozen PBMC was sequenced unsorted. There were 72 donors, all of them untreated patients with early-stage non-small cell lung cancer. The chain uses TRBV3-1 and TRBJ2-1; D remains ambiguous. This clonotype was sampled from a male donor with early-stage non-small cell lung cancer. The sequencing here drew on PBMCs, taken at surgery. The CDR3 sequence: CASSQANNEQFF. DNA for the CDR3: TGTGCCAGCAGCCAAGCCAACAATGAGCAGTTCTTC.